This T cell receptor beta chain appears in the sequencing data of a study of shared clonotypes between healthy human individuals. Findings and limits, study-wide: The study's rarefaction showed incomplete sorted-subset sequencing despite large depth.

For this clone: No antigen is known for it. Within the sample, other DNA sequences also encode this same CDR3.

The CDR3 runs 16 residues. With 1 base clipped from V and 0 bases from J, the junction kept 3 bases outside the gene matches. The V gene's germline CDR1 is SGHAT and CDR2 FQNNGV. Source study methods: Junction-only sequences produced by ImmunoSEQ had no quality scores, so filtering differed. Sequencing was performed with immunoSEQ multiplex PCR; in TCRdb, only in-frame clones are kept and a portion is missing. V, J and clone size are those of that table, while D and trimming were read from the DNA. The sample shows 2 million to 2.5 million clones, 85% to 95% of them seen only once. The sequence was collected from a young man in good health. Some clones in this sample may be carry-over from other donors' samples. The genes are TRBV11-2 and TRBJ2-3; 8 bases map to TRBD1. The source material was naive CD4+ T cells from PBMCs. Subset meaning: CD45RA+ positively selected. The CDR3 here is CASSLGTGISTDTQYF. CDR3 bases: TGTGCCAGCAGCTTAGGGACAGGGATCAGCACAGATACGCAGTATTTT.